Shown below are 6 T cell receptor beta chains from a single sample sequenced in a study of HIV-infected patients and healthy controls. TCRdb processed the 5' RACE reads anew with MiXCR; each CDR3 protein has one entry. The sample contains over 55,000 distinct CDR3 sequences, about 16% of which appear only once. The specimen was CD4+ T cells from blood. These receptors were taken from a human donor in good health.

This clonotype has more than one count but fewer than ten. V usage is TRBV7-2 and J usage is TRBJ1-2; no clear D. Germline-derived CDR1 and CDR2 are SGHTA and FQGNSA. V was cut by 7 bases and J by 0 bases, with 15 bases left in between. The CDR3 totals 15 residues. The CDR3 region is CASTDSHPPNYGYTF. In DNA, the CDR3 is TGTGCCAGCACAGACTCTCACCCTCCTAACTATGGCTACACCTTC.

This clonotype appeared a few times. V usage is TRBV6-2 or TRBV6-3 and J usage is TRBJ2-2; either TRBD1 or TRBD2 may fit D (5 bases each). The V gene lost 6 bases and the J gene lost 2 bases, with 7 bases spanning the gap. The CDR3 covers 13 residues. In germline, CDR1 is MNHEY, CDR2 SVGEGT. CDR3 region: CASRGVNTGELFF. The CDR3 DNA is TGTGCCAGCAGGGGGGTAAACACCGGGGAGCTGTTTTTT.

The chain couples TRBV20-1 to TRBJ2-3, with a weak D call TRBD2 (5 bases). The germline V and J ends were trimmed by 6 bases and 1 base, with 17 bases remaining between them. From germline, CDR1 is DFQATT and CDR2 SNEGSKA (reference sequence). This CDR3 has 15 residues. CDR3 residues: CSAPPQRSRTDTQYF. In DNA, the CDR3 is TGCAGTGCCCCCCCCCAGCGGTCCCGCACAGATACGCAGTATTTT.

V usage is TRBV7-2 and J usage is TRBJ1-2, with D unclear. Deletions cut 5 bases from V and 4 bases from J, with 11 bases between. The CDR3 is 13 residues long. From germline, CDR1 is SGHTA and CDR2 FQGNSA. The CDR3 region has the DNA TGTGCCAGCAGCCCCACCTTTCCCTATGGCTACACCTTC. Amino acid sequence: CASSPTFPYGYTF.

CDR3 amino acids: CSVERGRGTEAFF. The DNA for the CDR3 is TGCAGCGTTGAAAGGGGGCGGGGCACTGAAGCTTTCTTT. The rearrangement links TRBV29-1 to TRBJ1-1, with 7 bases lining up with TRBD1. The junction had 4 bases not matched to a gene; V was cut back by 2 bases and J by 4 bases. From germline, CDR1 is SQVTM and CDR2 ANQGSEA. There are 13 residues in the CDR3.

This clonotype occurred many times. The chain carries TRBV6-2 or TRBV6-3 and TRBJ1-5; D gene unclear. With 2 bases removed from V and 0 bases from J, the gap between germline ends came to 5 bases. The CDR3 is 14 amino acids. Germline CDR1 reads MNHEY; CDR2 reads SVGEGT. In DNA, the CDR3 is TGTGCCAGCAGTTACGGAGTTAGCAATCAGCCCCAGCATTTT. It codes for CASSYGVSNQPQHF.